These 24 T cell receptor beta chains were all obtained from the same sample, sequenced in a study of blood T cells in healthy people across ages. A second PCR of 7 to 11 cycles used a sample-barcoded 5' primer and a J-beta primer mix. TCRdb analysed the 5' RACE reads with MiXCR anew, one entry per CDR3 protein. This repertoire shows approximately 850,000 distinct CDR3 sequences, roughly 50% found once; its top ten account for about 20%. Input material: blood. The receptors shown here come from a man aged 25 to 40 in good health.

V usage is TRBV20-1 and J usage is TRBJ1-2; 10 nucleotides line up with TRBD1. The trim removed 6 bases at V and 4 bases at J, leaving 11 bases unmatched. The CDR3 consists of 15 residues. In germline, CDR1 is DFQATT, CDR2 SNEGSKA (reference sequence). Here the CDR3 DNA reads TGCAGTGCCCCACTTGACAGGGGGCCCAGCTATGGCTACACCTTC. Amino acids: CSAPLDRGPSYGYTF.

The chain is built from TRBV20-1 and TRBJ1-5; no reliable D call. Germline loops: CDR1 DFQATT, CDR2 SNEGSKA (reference sequence). The CDR3 has 15 residues. V was trimmed by 5 bases and J by 5 bases, leaving 19 bases between them. The CDR3 is CSAAAFKDGYQPQHF. The DNA of the CDR3 is TGCAGTGCTGCCGCCTTCAAGGACGGATATCAGCCCCAGCATTTT.

The chain joins TRBV6-2 or TRBV6-3 to TRBJ2-1; 8 bases fit TRBD2. The germline V gene has CDR1 MNHEY and CDR2 SVGEGT. The CDR3 is 15 residues long. V shed 4 bases and J 9 bases; nucleotides not matched to a gene: 11. This CDR3 reads CASSSPGTRWGEQFF. The CDR3, as DNA: TGTGCCAGCAGTTCCCCCGGGACTAGATGGGGTGAGCAGTTCTTC.

In nucleotides, the CDR3 is TGCAGTGCAAAACCGAGGATAGACAACGAGCAGTACTTC. This codes for CSAKPRIDNEQYF. The chain is built from TRBV20-1 and TRBJ2-7, with D unclear. V was shortened by 6 bases and J by 5 bases, with 17 bases between the two germline ends. Germline V lookup: CDR1 DFQATT, CDR2 SNEGSKA (reference sequence). This CDR3 is 13 amino acids long.

This clonotype has only one observation. This chain joins TRBV6-2 or TRBV6-3 and TRBJ2-1; D gene ambiguous. CDR1 and CDR2 (germline): MNHEY, SVGEGT. V lost 7 bases to trimming and J lost 6 bases, with 25 bases between them. The CDR3 length is 17 residues. The CDR3 region has the DNA TGTGCCAGCACAACCGTGCTCCAGGCCGATAAGCGCAATGAGCAGTTCTTC. This sequence encodes CASTTVLQADKRNEQFF.

This clonotype was seen just once. This sequence joins TRBV20-1 and TRBJ2-1, with 11 bases fitting TRBD2. After removal of 3 bases from V and 10 bases from J, the junction contained 11 bases not matched to a gene. Germline V lookup: CDR1 DFQATT, CDR2 SNEGSKA (reference sequence). The CDR3 consists of 15 residues. The CDR3 nucleotides read TGCAGTGCTAGTGATCCTAGCGGGAGGATCCACGAGCAGTTCTTC. It is translated as CSASDPSGRIHEQFF.

Of note for this clonotype: This may stem from a read error, because a much larger clone lies one nucleotide away. The chain recombines TRBV29-1 with TRBJ2-4, with D maybe TRBD2 (5 bases). The end of the DNA aligns better with TRBJ2-7, so the J call may be wrong. This CDR3 has 12 residues. In germline, CDR1 is SQVTM, CDR2 ANQGSEA. The CDR3 reads CNGRGNNHEQYF. The DNA of the CDR3 is TGCAACGGACGGGGAAACAACCACGAGCAGTACTTC.

The chain links TRBV20-1 to TRBJ2-7; D tentatively reads TRBD1 or TRBD2 (6 bases each). Trimming cost V 4 bases and J 4 bases, with 20 bases left between them. The CDR3 length is 15 residues. Germline assignment: CDR1 DFQATT and CDR2 SNEGSKA (reference sequence). In DNA form, the CDR3 reads TGCAGTGCTACAGGGGAGGCCAGATACCGTTACGAGCAGTACTTC. This gives the protein CSATGEARYRYEQYF.

The chain employs TRBV28 and TRBJ1-2; 8 positions match TRBD1. The germline V gene encodes CDR1 MDHEN and CDR2 SYDVKM. The CDR3 runs to 17 residues. CDR3 loop: CATEQVAGGRANYGYTF. The CDR3 region has the DNA TGTGCTACGGAACAAGTCGCAGGGGGCCGGGCTAACTATGGCTACACCTTC.

This clonotype was seen only a few times. The V call is TRBV7-8, the J call TRBJ1-2; D is uncertain. V gave up 5 bases and J gave up 5 bases, with 9 bases separating them. Germline V gene lookup returns CDR1 SGHVS and CDR2 FQNEAQ. This CDR3 contains 12 residues. CDR3 region: CASSVDGYGYTF. The CDR3 coding sequence is TGTGCCAGCAGCGTTGACGGATATGGCTACACCTTC.

This clonotype was detected only a few times. The V and J genes are TRBV5-6 and TRBJ2-7; no reliable D call. With 7 bases removed from V and 5 bases from J, the gap between germline ends came to 10 bases. This CDR3 region has 11 residues. Germline CDR1 and CDR2: SGHDT and YYEEEE. This CDR3 is CASGMSHEQYF. The CDR3, as DNA: TGTGCCAGCGGCATGAGCCACGAGCAGTACTTC.

CDR3 sequence reads: CASSQDRDRYYEQYF. CDR3 coding DNA: TGCGCCAGCAGCCAAGATCGGGACAGGTACTACGAGCAGTACTTC. This chain uses TRBV4-1 with TRBJ2-7; 8 bases line up with TRBD1. Per the germline V gene, CDR1 is MGHRA and CDR2 is YSYEKL. CDR3 size: 15 residues. J was trimmed by 3 bases and V by 0 bases; bases with no gene match: 4.

The V call is TRBV25-1, the J call TRBJ2-5; 10 bases agree with TRBD2. The J call is doubtful: the DNA matches TRBJ2-7 better. The CDR3 loop spans 14 amino acids. Germline V gives CDR1 MGHDK, CDR2 SYGVNS. The CDR3 coding sequence is TGTGCCAGCAGTATAGCGGGGGGCCTCTACGAGCAGTACTTC. This translates into CASSIAGGLYEQYF.

The rearrangement links TRBV5-8 to TRBJ1-4; maybe TRBD1 (5 bases). Looked up from germline, CDR1 is SGHTS and CDR2 is YDEGEE. Trimming took off 4 bases at V and 7 bases at J, with 14 bases between the two ends. The CDR3 runs 14 residues. This CDR3 is CASSLGTAGEKLFF. The CDR3 nucleotides read TGTGCCAGCAGCCTCGGGACCGCGGGTGAAAAACTGTTTTTT.

The J gene is TRBJ2-5, the V gene TRBV11-2; D is unresolved. Between the trimmed V and J ends, which lost 1 base and 2 bases, there was a span of 8 bases. The CDR3 runs 14 residues. Germline CDR1 is SGHAT and CDR2 is FQNNGV. The CDR3 protein is CASSLGPAQETQYF. CDR3 nucleotides: TGTGCCAGCAGCTTAGGGCCAGCTCAAGAGACCCAGTACTTC.

This clonotype was counted a few times. V and J are TRBV7-2 and TRBJ2-3; 7 bases map to TRBD1. Germline loops: CDR1 SGHTA, CDR2 FQGNSA. The CDR3 consists of 14 residues. The V and J ends lost 9 bases and 0 bases, in that order; junction bases with no gene match: 6. CDR3 coding DNA: TGTGCCAGTCGTACAGGGGTTAGCACAGATACGCAGTATTTT. Protein product: CASRTGVSTDTQYF.

V is TRBV20-1 and J is TRBJ2-1; tentative D call: TRBD2 (7 bases). This CDR3 has 13 residues. V lost 4 bases and J lost 5, with 12 bases in between. Germline V CDR1 and CDR2: DFQATT, SNEGSKA (reference sequence). The CDR3 sequence is CSAKGGANNEQFF. CDR3 DNA sequence: TGCAGTGCTAAAGGGGGGGCCAACAATGAGCAGTTCTTC.

This clonotype was counted a few times. This chain connects TRBV4-1 to TRBJ2-7; a possible D gene is TRBD2 (6 bases). The CDR3 covers 15 residues. CDR1 is MGHRA and CDR2 is YSYEKL in the germline V gene. V lost 3 bases and J lost 2, with 14 bases in between. CDR3 sequence: CASSHTRDGPYEQYF. The CDR3, as DNA: TGCGCCAGCAGCCACACGCGGGACGGCCCCTACGAGCAGTACTTC.

The rearrangement uses TRBV13 and TRBJ1-1; 7 bases agree with TRBD1. V was clipped by 5 bases and J by 11 bases; unmatched bases: 11. Germline loops: CDR1 PRHDT, CDR2 FYEKMQ (reference sequence). The CDR3 consists of 13 residues. CDR3 DNA sequence: TGTGCCAGCAGCCTGACAGGGAAGGTATCGGCTTTCTTT. The encoded protein is CASSLTGKVSAFF.

The chain combines TRBV5-5 with TRBJ1-1, with D maybe TRBD1 (5 bases). Germline CDR1 SGHKS, CDR2 YYEKEE (reference sequence). Trimming pared 7 bases from V and 5 bases from J, leaving 15 bases between. The CDR3 totals 13 residues. In DNA form, the CDR3 reads TGTGCCAGCGGCCCCGGGGGGTCGACTGAAGCTTTCTTT. Translation gives CASGPGGSTEAFF.

This rearrangement joins TRBV6-2 or TRBV6-3 to TRBJ2-3; TRBD2 agrees at 9 bases. The germline V gene has CDR1 MNHEY and CDR2 SVGEGT. The CDR3 spans 16 residues. Trimming removed 2 bases from V and 1 base from J; junction bases left unmatched: 4. The CDR3 sequence is CASSYRPSGGTDTQYF. DNA for the CDR3: TGTGCCAGCAGTTACCGCCCTAGCGGGGGCACAGATACGCAGTATTTT.

This clonotype was observed a handful of times. This sequence joins TRBV20-1 and TRBJ2-5; no clear D gene. The end of the DNA aligns better with TRBJ2-7, so the J call may be wrong. From germline, CDR1 is DFQATT and CDR2 SNEGSKA (reference sequence). CDR3 length equals 11 residues. The CDR3 loop reads CSAIVTNEQYF. The CDR3 DNA reads TGCAGTGCTATAGTGACCAACGAGCAGTACTTC.

The genes are TRBV6-5 and TRBJ1-2, with a possible D match to TRBD1 (6 bases). Germline assignment: CDR1 MNHEY and CDR2 SVGAGI. V was cut by 5 bases and J by 9 bases, with 13 bases left in between. The CDR3 has 12 amino acids. This CDR3 reads CASSTTGCSYTF. The CDR3 DNA follows: TGTGCCAGCAGTACGACAGGTTGTAGCTACACCTTC.

The count of this clonotype is one. The chain employs TRBV5-6 and TRBJ2-1; a possible D gene is TRBD1 (6 bases). Trimming pared 3 bases from V and 3 bases from J, leaving 19 bases between. From germline, CDR1 is SGHDT and CDR2 YYEEEE. The CDR3 loop spans 17 amino acids. CDR3 nucleotides: TGTGCCAGCAGCTCGTCCAGTACAGGGTCCTACTACAATGAGCAGTTCTTC. Protein sequence: CASSSSSTGSYYNEQFF. Drawing the rest from reference TRBV5-6 and TRBJ2-1, the complete variable domain is DAGVTQSPTHLIKTRGQQVTLRCSPKSGHDTVSWYQQALGQGPQFIFQYYEEEERQRGNFPDRFSGHQFPNYSSELNVNALLLGDSALYLCASSSSSTGSYYNEQFFGPGTRLTVL.